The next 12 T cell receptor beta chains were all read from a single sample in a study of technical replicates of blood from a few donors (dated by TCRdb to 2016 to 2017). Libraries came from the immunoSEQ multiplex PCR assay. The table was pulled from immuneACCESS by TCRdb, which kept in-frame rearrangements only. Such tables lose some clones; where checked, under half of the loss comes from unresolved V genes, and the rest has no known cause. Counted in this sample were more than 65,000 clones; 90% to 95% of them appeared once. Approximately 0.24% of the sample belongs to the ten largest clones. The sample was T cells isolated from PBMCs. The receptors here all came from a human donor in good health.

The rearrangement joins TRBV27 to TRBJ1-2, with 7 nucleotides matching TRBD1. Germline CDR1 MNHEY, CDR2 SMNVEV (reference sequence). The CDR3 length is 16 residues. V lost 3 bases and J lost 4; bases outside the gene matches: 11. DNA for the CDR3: TGTGCCAGCAGTTTCACAGGGGCTGGTGCTAGCTATGGCTACACCTTC. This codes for CASSFTGAGASYGYTF.

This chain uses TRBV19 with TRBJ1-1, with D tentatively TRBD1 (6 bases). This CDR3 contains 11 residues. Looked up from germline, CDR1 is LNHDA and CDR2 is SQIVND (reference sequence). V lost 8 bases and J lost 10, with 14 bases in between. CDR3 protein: CASYQGRGAFF. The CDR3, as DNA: TGTGCCAGTTACCAGGGCAGGGGAGCTTTCTTT.

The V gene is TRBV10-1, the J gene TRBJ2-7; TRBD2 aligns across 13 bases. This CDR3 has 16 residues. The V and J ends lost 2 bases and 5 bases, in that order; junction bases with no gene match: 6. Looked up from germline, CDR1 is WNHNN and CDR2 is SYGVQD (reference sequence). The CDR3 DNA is TGCGCCAGCAGTGAGGGGACTAGCGGGGATAACAACGAGCAGTACTTC. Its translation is CASSEGTSGDNNEQYF.

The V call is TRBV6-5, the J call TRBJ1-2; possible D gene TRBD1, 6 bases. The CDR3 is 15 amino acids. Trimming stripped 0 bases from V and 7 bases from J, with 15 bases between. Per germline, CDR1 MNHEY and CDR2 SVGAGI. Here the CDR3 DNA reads TGTGCCAGCAGTTACTCCCTAAGATACAGGGTTGGCTACACCTTC. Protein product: CASSYSLRYRVGYTF.

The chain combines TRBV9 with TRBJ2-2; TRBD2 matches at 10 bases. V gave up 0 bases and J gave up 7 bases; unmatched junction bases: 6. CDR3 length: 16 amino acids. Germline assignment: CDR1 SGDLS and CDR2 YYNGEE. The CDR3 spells CASSVGLAGVGGELFF. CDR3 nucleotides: TGTGCCAGCAGCGTAGGGCTAGCGGGAGTCGGCGGGGAGCTGTTTTTT. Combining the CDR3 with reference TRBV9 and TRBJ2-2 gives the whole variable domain DSGVTQTPKHLITATGQRVTLRCSPRSGDLSVYWYQQSLDQGLQFLIQYYNGEERAKGNILERFSAQQFPDLHSELNLSSLELGDSALYFCASSVGLAGVGGELFFGEGSRLTVL.

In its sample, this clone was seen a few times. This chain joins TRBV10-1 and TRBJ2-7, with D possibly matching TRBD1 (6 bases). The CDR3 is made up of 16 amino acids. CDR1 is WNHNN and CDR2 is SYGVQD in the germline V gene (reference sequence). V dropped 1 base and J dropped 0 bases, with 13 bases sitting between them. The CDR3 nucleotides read TGCGCCAGCAGTGAGTTCCAAGGGACAACCTCCTACGAGCAGTACTTC. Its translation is CASSEFQGTTSYEQYF.

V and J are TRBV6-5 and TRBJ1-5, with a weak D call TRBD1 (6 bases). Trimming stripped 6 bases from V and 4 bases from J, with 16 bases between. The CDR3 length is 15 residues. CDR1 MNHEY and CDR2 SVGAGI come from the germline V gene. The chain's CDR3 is CASSGQMSLNQPQHF. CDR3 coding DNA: TGTGCCAGCAGCGGACAGATGTCCCTTAATCAGCCCCAGCATTTT.

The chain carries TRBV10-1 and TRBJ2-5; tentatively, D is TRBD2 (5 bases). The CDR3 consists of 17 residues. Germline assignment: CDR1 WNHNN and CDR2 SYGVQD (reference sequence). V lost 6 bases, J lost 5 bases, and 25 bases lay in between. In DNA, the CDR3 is TGCGCCAGCAGCTCCACAGTTGGAGGCGGGTTGGGGGAGACCCAGTACTTC. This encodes CASSSTVGGGLGETQYF.

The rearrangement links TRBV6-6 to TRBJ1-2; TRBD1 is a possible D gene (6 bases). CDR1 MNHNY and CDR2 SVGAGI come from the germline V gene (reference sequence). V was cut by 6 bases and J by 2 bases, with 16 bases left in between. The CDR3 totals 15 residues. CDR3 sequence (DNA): TGTGCCAGCAGGGATACGAACAGGGAAAACTATGGCTACACCTTC. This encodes CASRDTNRENYGYTF.

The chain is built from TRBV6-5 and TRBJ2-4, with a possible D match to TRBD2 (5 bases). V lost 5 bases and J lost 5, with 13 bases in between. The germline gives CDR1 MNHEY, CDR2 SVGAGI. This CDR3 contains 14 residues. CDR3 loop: CASSVYGDQNIQYF. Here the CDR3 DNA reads TGTGCCAGCAGTGTGTACGGGGATCAAAACATTCAGTACTTC.

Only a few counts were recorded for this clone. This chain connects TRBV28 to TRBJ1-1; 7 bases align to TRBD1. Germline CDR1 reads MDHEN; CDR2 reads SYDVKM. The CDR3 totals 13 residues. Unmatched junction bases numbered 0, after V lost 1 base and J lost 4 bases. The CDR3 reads CASSLSGGTEAFF. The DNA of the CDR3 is TGTGCCAGCAGTTTATCAGGGGGCACTGAAGCTTTCTTT.

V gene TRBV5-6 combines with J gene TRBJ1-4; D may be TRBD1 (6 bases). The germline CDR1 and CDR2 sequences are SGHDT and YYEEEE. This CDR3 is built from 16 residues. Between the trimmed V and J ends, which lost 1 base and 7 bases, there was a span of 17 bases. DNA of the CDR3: TGTGCCAGCAGCTTGCGGCACGCAGGGGTAGCTGAAAAACTGTTTTTT. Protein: CASSLRHAGVAEKLFF. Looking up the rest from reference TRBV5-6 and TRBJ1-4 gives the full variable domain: DAGVTQSPTHLIKTRGQQVTLRCSPKSGHDTVSWYQQALGQGPQFIFQYYEEEERQRGNFPDRFSGHQFPNYSSELNVNALLLGDSALYLCASSLRHAGVAEKLFFGSGTQLSVL.